This T cell receptor beta chain was sequenced during a study of patients and donors after allogeneic stem cell transplantation. The CDR3 length is 13 residues. From germline, CDR1 is MNHEY and CDR2 SVGAGI. V shed 4 bases and J shed 6 bases, with 10 bases lying between them. This clonotype appeared a few times. TCRdb re-analysed the RT-PCR reads in MiXCR, keeping a single row per CDR3 protein. The sample has 110,000 or so distinct CDR3 sequences; roughly 35% are singletons. This TCR was sampled from a human donor who was either an allogeneic HSCT recipient or a stem cell or donor lymphocyte infusion donor (not recorded which). It is not recorded whose cells these are; they may come from a transplant donor. Sequencing input: blood, either unsorted or a sorted T cell fraction (not recorded which). The V and J genes are TRBV6-5 and TRBJ1-5; no definite D call. The DNA for the CDR3 is TGTGCCAGCAGTTCGGGGTGGAGTCAGCCCCAGCATTTT. Protein sequence: CASSSGWSQPQHF.